A single sample is the source of the 17 T cell receptor beta chains below, sequenced in a study of blood T cells in healthy people across ages. Primers used in a second PCR of roughly 6 to 11 cycles were a sample-barcoded 5' primer and a J-beta primer mix. TCRdb re-called the 5' RACE reads through MiXCR, storing one row per CDR3 protein. This sample has about 1.5 million distinct CDR3 sequences, with roughly 43% found just once. Input material: blood. The receptors originated from a woman aged 18-29 years in good health.

The chain joins TRBV11-2 to TRBJ2-1; 7 bases match TRBD2. The CDR3 runs to 17 residues. Germline V lookup: CDR1 SGHAT, CDR2 FQNNGV. V trimming: 0 bases; J trimming: 1 base; junction bases outside the gene matches: 6. The CDR3 spells CASSLDLGGGSYNEQFF. DNA for the CDR3: TGTGCCAGCAGCTTAGATCTTGGGGGGGGTTCCTACAATGAGCAGTTCTTC. The full variable domain, rest sourced from reference TRBV11-2 and TRBJ2-1, is EAGVAQSPRYKIIEKRQSVAFWCNPISGHATLYWYQQILGQGPKLLIQFQNNGVVDDSQLPKDRFSAERLKGVDSTLKIQPAKLEDSAVYLCASSLDLGGGSYNEQFFGPGTRLTVL.

J is TRBJ1-1 and V is TRBV5-1; D gene unclear. V lost 0 bases to trimming and J lost 3 bases, with 9 bases between them. Germline loops: CDR1 SGHRS, CDR2 YFSETQ. This CDR3 spans 14 amino acids. The CDR3 DNA reads as TGCGCCAGCAGCTTGGCCCCGGCCGACACTGAAGCTTTCTTT. Its protein product is CASSLAPADTEAFF. The full variable domain, its missing parts supplied by reference TRBV5-1 and TRBJ1-1, is KAGVTQTPRYLIKTRGQQVTLSCSPISGHRSVSWYQQTPGQGLQFLFEYFSETQRNKGNFPGRFSGRQFSNSRSEMNVSTLELGDSALYLCASSLAPADTEAFFGQGTRLTVV.

CDR3 region: CASRQTAYGYTF. The CDR3 coding sequence is TGTGCCAGCAGACAGACAGCCTATGGCTACACCTTC. The chain recombines TRBV7-9 with TRBJ1-2; D perhaps matches TRBD1 (5 bases). This CDR3 contains 12 residues. The V end was cut by 6 bases, the J end by 4 bases, with 9 bases between. CDR1 is SEHNR and CDR2 is FQNEAQ in the germline V gene (reference sequence).

V usage is TRBV11-2 and J usage is TRBJ2-7; 11 bases align to TRBD2. Germline-derived CDR1 and CDR2 are SGHAT and FQNNGV. V was clipped by 4 bases and J by 4 bases; unmatched bases: 6. CDR3 length equals 15 residues. The CDR3 protein is CASSSPPSGRYEQYF. The CDR3 region has the DNA TGTGCCAGCAGCTCCCCACCTAGCGGGAGGTACGAGCAGTACTTC.

A word on this clonotype: A junction end diverges from the germline sequence, so it may reflect a read error. The J gene is TRBJ2-6, the V gene TRBV30; D not resolved. The germline CDR1 and CDR2 sequences are GTSNPN and SVGIG (reference sequence). CDR3 size: 15 residues. DNA of the CDR3: TGCGCCTGGAGTGGTGGAGACTCTGGGGCCAACGTCCTGACTTTC. It codes for CAWSGGDSGANVLTF. Combining the CDR3 with reference TRBV30 and TRBJ2-6 gives the whole variable domain SQTIHQWPATLVQPVGSPLSLECTVEGTSNPNLYWYRQAAGRGLQLLFYSVGIGQISSEVPQNLSASRPQDRQFILSSKKLLLSDSGFYLCAWSGGDSGANVLTFGAGSRLTVL.

Here the CDR3 DNA reads TGTGCCACCAGTGATTCCGGGGCCTCGGAGACCCAGTACTTC. Translated, it gives CATSDSGASETQYF. The J gene is TRBJ2-7, the V gene TRBV24-1; D is tentatively TRBD1 or TRBD2 (5 bases each). The end of the DNA is better explained by TRBJ2-5, so the J call may be wrong. The CDR3 has 14 amino acids. Germline-derived CDR1 and CDR2 are KGHDR and SFDVKD.

The gene calls are TRBV6-2 or TRBV6-3 and TRBJ2-3, with D possibly being TRBD1 (6 bases). There are 14 residues in the CDR3. The ends were cut back, 7 bases at V and 7 bases at J, with 18 bases in the middle. Germline CDR1 and CDR2: MNHEY and SVGEGT. The CDR3 region has the DNA TGTGCCAGCACCGTGGACAGTAGTGCCTATACGCAGTATTTT. Translation: CASTVDSSAYTQYF.

V usage is TRBV20-1 and J usage is TRBJ1-1; possibly TRBD1 for D (5 bases). Germline loops: CDR1 DFQATT, CDR2 SNEGSKA (reference sequence). The CDR3 loop spans 12 amino acids. CDR3 loop: CSPIGDHTEAFF. As DNA, the CDR3 is TGCAGCCCTATAGGGGACCACACTGAAGCTTTCTTT.

The chain has TRBV11-2 and TRBJ2-1; 8 bases map to TRBD2. The germline V gene encodes CDR1 SGHAT and CDR2 FQNNGV. The ends lost 6 bases at V and 9 bases at J; junction bases unmatched: 13. The CDR3 extends over 15 amino acids. The DNA of the CDR3 is TGTGCCAGCAGTTCCGGCCGGGGGGGCCGTAGTGAGCAGTTCTTC. Residues: CASSSGRGGRSEQFF.

In its sample, this clonotype was seen a few times. The V gene is TRBV2, the J gene TRBJ1-2; 10 positions match TRBD1. The germline gives CDR1 SNHLY, CDR2 FYNNEI. The CDR3 contains 13 residues. V lost 3 bases, J lost 6 bases, and 1 base stayed unmatched. CDR3 DNA: TGTGCCAGCAGTGAGGGACAGGGGAATGGCTACACCTTC. Its protein product is CASSEGQGNGYTF.

The chain uses TRBV7-2 and TRBJ1-2, with D perhaps matching TRBD1 (6 bases). V was clipped by 0 bases and J by 7 bases, with 9 bases between them. There are 13 residues in the CDR3. The germline CDR1 and CDR2 sequences are SGHTA and FQGNSA. CDR3 loop: CASSLAGTSGYTF. CDR3 bases: TGTGCCAGCAGCTTAGCAGGGACAAGTGGCTACACCTTC.

The gene calls are TRBV7-2 and TRBJ2-5, with 8 bases aligning to TRBD2. This CDR3 is 16 amino acids long. V trimming: 3 bases; J trimming: 11 bases; junction bases outside the gene matches: 17. Germline-derived CDR1 and CDR2 are SGHTA and FQGNSA. CDR3 sequence: CASSFQTGGPYNEQYF. DNA for the CDR3: TGTGCCAGCAGCTTCCAGACGGGAGGGCCGTACAATGAGCAGTACTTC.

This chain joins TRBV4-3 and TRBJ1-1; D remains unclear. The ends were cut back, 0 bases at V and 0 bases at J, with 8 bases in the middle. There are 15 residues in the CDR3. The V gene's germline CDR1 is LGHNA and CDR2 YSLEER. The CDR3 nucleotides are TGCGCCAGCAGCCAAGATCCTGTCTTGAACACTGAAGCTTTCTTT. This encodes CASSQDPVLNTEAFF.

In its sample, this clonotype was seen a few times. The chain employs TRBV24-1 and TRBJ2-6; 7 bases agree with TRBD1. CDR1 is KGHDR, CDR2 SFDVKD, per germline. J was trimmed by 1 base and V by 3 bases; bases with no gene match: 11. The CDR3 sequence is 19 residues long. CDR3 loop: CATSDALGTAQSGANVLTF. The CDR3 region has the DNA TGTGCCACCAGTGATGCCCTCGGGACAGCCCAATCTGGGGCCAACGTCCTGACTTTC.

In this sample, this clonotype turned up a few times. The chain uses TRBV7-9 and TRBJ2-1; D is undetermined. The V end was cut by 5 bases, the J end by 4 bases, with 9 bases between. The CDR3 has 13 amino acids. The germline V gene encodes CDR1 SEHNR and CDR2 FQNEAQ (reference sequence). CDR3 in amino acids: CASSPQLYNEQFF. DNA for the CDR3: TGTGCCAGCAGCCCACAATTATACAATGAGCAGTTCTTC.

The gene calls are TRBV2 and TRBJ1-2, with D unclear. This CDR3 is built from 12 residues. V was clipped by 5 bases and J by 6 bases, with 10 bases between them. Germline CDR1 SNHLY, CDR2 FYNNEI. The CDR3 reads CASSRGPDGYTF. The DNA for the CDR3 is TGTGCCAGCAGTCGTGGCCCCGATGGCTACACCTTC.

The chain joins TRBV27 to TRBJ2-7; D unclear. This CDR3 contains 15 residues. The V gene lost 3 bases and the J gene lost 3 bases, with 15 bases spanning the gap. Per the germline V gene, CDR1 is MNHEY and CDR2 is SMNVEV (reference sequence). CDR3 protein: CASSLSSRMLYEQYF. CDR3 DNA: TGTGCCAGCAGTTTGAGCAGCCGCATGCTCTACGAGCAGTACTTC.